The sequence of this T cell receptor beta chain was determined in a study of response to subunit inactivated influenza vaccine. V gave up 0 bases and J gave up 2 bases, with 9 bases separating them. The CDR3 runs to 15 residues. Germline CDR1 reads MNHEY; CDR2 reads SVGEGT. TCRdb passed the RT-PCR reads through MiXCR, listing each CDR3 protein once. The sample contains 600,000 to 700,000 distinct CDR3 sequences, 13% to 15% of which appear only once. Overall study results and limits: The authors suggested that few new T cells are recruited per seasonal influenza vaccination.

This clonotype was recorded many times. Its antigen is undetermined. This sequence joins TRBV6-2 or TRBV6-3 and TRBJ2-3, with D possibly TRBD1 on 5 matching bases. The clonotype originates from a man aged 50-60 years who received an inactivated influenza vaccine. Sample: PBMCs from blood, taken 14 to 15 days before vaccination. The CDR3 spells CASSYSGANTDTQYF. The CDR3 nucleotides are TGTGCCAGCAGTTACTCAGGGGCGAACACAGATACGCAGTATTTT.